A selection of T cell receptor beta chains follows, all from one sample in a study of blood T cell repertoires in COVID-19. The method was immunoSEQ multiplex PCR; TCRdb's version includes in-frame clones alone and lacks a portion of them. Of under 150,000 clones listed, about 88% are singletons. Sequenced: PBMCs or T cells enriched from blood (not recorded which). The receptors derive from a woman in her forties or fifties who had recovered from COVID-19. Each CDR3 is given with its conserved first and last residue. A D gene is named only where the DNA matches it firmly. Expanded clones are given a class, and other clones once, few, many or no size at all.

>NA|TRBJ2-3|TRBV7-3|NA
TGTGCCAGCAGCTTAGATTCGGGGAGAGATACGCAGTATTTT
CASSLDSGRDTQYF
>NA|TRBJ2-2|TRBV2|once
TGTGCCAGCAGGGGGAGTCAGACGAACACCGGGGAGCTGTTTTTT
CASRGSQTNTGELFF
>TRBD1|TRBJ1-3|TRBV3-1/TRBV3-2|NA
TGTGCCAGCAGCCAGGGGGACAGGGCTGGAAACACCATATATTTT
CASSQGDRAGNTIYF
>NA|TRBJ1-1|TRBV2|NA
TGTGCCAGCAGTGAGGGAGGCAGCACTGAAGCTTTCTTT
CASSEGGSTEAFF
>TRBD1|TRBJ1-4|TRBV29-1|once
TGCAGCGTCGCCTGGGAGACAGGGCGAACAACTAATGAAAAACTGTTTTTT
CSVAWETGRTTNEKLFF
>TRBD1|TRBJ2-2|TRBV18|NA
TGTGCCAGCTCACCCAGGACAGGGACCGGGGAGCTGTTTTTT
CASSPRTGTGELFF
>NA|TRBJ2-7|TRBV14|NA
TGTGCCAGCAGCCAATGGTCGCAGGGGAGAATGGACTACGAGCAGTACTTC
CASSQWSQGRMDYEQYF
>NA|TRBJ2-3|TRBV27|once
TGTGCCAGCAGTTTATATCGTGCAGCAGATACGCAGTATTTT
CASSLYRAADTQYF
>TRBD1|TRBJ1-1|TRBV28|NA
TGTGCCAGCAGTCCACACGGGACAGTTAACACTGAAGCTTTCTTT
CASSPHGTVNTEAFF
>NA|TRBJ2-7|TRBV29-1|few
TGCAGCGTGACAGGTATCTCGTACGAGCAGTACTTC
CSVTGISYEQYF
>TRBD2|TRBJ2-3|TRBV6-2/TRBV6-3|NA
TGTGCCAGCAGTTACGGACTAGCGGGGATCACAGATACGCAGTATTTT
CASSYGLAGITDTQYF
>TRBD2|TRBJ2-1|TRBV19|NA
TGTGCCAGTAGGAGACTAGCGGGGGGCCCGCCCTCCTACAATGAGCAGTTCTTC
CASRRLAGGPPSYNEQFF
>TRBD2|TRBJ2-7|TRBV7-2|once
TGTGCCAGCAGCTTAGGGCCGACTAGCGGTTACGAGCAGTACTTC
CASSLGPTSGYEQYF
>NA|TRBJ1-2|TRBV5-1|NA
TGCGCCAGCAGCTTGGTAGGACAAGTCTATGGCTACACCTTC
CASSLVGQVYGYTF
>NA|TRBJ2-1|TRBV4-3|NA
TGCGCCAGCAGCCAAGGCCAACTCCTCCGCAATGAGCAGTTCTTC
CASSQGQLLRNEQFF
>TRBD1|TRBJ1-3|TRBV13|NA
TGTGCCAGCAGCTGGGGACAGTCTGGAAACACCATATATTTT
CASSWGQSGNTIYF
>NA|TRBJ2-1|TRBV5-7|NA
TGTGCCAGCAGCTCGAGAGACAGTAAAGGAAACAATGAGCAGTTCTTC
CASSSRDSKGNNEQFF